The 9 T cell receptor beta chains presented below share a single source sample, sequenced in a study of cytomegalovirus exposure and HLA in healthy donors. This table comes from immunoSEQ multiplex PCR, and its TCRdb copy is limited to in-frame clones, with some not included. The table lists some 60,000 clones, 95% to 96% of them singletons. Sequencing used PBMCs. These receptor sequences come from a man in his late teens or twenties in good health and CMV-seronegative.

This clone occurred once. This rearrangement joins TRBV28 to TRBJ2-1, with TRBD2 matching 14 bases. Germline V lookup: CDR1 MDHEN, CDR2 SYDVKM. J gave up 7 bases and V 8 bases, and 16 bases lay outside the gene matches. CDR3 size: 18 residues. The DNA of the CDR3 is TGTGCCAGCGGAGCTTTCTGGACTAGCGGGAGGCCCCGTAATGAGCAGTTCTTC. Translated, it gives CASGAFWTSGRPRNEQFF. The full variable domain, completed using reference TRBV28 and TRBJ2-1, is DVKVTQSSRYLVKRTGEKVFLECVQDMDHENMFWYRQDPGLGLRLIYFSYDVKMKEKGDIPEGYSVSREKKERFSLILESASTNQTSMYLCASGAFWTSGRPRNEQFFGPGTRLTVL.

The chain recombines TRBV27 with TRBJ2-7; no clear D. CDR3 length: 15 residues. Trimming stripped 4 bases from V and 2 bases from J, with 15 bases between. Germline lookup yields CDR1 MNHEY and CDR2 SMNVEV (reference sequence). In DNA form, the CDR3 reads TGTGCCAGCAGTTCGACTCCAATTGGAGCCTACGAGCAGTACTTC. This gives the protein CASSSTPIGAYEQYF.

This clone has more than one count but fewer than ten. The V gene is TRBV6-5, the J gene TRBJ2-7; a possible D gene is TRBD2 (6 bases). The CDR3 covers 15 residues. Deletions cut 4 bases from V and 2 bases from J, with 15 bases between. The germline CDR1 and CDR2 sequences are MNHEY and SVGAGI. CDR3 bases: TGTGCCAGCAGTTTGACATCTTGGGGGGCCTACGAGCAGTACTTC. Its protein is CASSLTSWGAYEQYF.

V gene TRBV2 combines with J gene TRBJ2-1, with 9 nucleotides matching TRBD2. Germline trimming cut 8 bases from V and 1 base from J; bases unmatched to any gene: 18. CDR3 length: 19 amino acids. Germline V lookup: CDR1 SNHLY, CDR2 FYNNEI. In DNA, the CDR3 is TGTGCCAGCGGGAGCGCGGGGGGGCACAGCGGGAGATCCTACAATGAGCAGTTCTTC. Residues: CASGSAGGHSGRSYNEQFF. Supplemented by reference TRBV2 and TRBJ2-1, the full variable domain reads EPEVTQTPSHQVTQMGQEVILRCVPISNHLYFYWYRQILGQKVEFLVSFYNNEISEKSEIFDDQFSVERPDGSNFTLKIRSTKLEDSAMYFCASGSAGGHSGRSYNEQFFGPGTRLTVL.

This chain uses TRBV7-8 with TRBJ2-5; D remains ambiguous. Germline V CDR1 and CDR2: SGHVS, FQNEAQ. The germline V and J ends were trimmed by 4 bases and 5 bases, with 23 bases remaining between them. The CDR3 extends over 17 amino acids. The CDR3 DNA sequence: TGTGCCAGCAGCTCCGAGACGGGTAGCCTTGGCCCGGAGACCCAGTACTTC. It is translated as CASSSETGSLGPETQYF.

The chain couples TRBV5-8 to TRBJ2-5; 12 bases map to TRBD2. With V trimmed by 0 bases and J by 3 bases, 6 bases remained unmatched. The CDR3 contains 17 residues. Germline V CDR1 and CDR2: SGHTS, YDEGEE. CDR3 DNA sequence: TGTGCCAGCAGCTTGGGGGCTCGACTAGCGGGAGAAGAGACCCAGTACTTC. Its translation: CASSLGARLAGEETQYF.

The CDR3, as DNA: TGTGCCAGTATGGACAGGGGGCTGGAGACCCAGTACTTC. Its protein is CASMDRGLETQYF. This chain joins TRBV19 and TRBJ2-5, with 11 bases that match TRBD1. There are 13 residues in the CDR3. The V gene end was trimmed by 7 bases and the J gene end by 5 bases; junction bases not matched to a gene: 3. The germline V gene encodes CDR1 LNHDA and CDR2 SQIVND (reference sequence).

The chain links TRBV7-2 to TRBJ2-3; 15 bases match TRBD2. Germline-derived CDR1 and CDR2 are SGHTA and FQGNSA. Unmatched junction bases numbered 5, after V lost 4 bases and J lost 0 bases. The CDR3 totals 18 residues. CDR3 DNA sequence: TGTGCCAGCAGCTCCGGACTAGCGGGAGGGCCTAGCACAGATACGCAGTATTTT. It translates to CASSSGLAGGPSTDTQYF.

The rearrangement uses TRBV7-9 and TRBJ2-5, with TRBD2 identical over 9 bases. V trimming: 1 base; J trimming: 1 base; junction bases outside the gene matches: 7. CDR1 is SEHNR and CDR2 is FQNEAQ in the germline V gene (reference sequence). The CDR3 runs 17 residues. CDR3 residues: CASSLGRSGSRQETQYF. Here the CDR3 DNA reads TGTGCCAGCAGCTTAGGTCGTAGCGGGAGCCGCCAAGAGACCCAGTACTTC. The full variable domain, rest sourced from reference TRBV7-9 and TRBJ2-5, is DTGVSQNPRHKITKRGQNVTFRCDPISEHNRLYWYRQTLGQGPEFLTYFQNEAQLEKSRLLSDRFSAERPKGSFSTLEIQRTEQGDSAMYLCASSLGRSGSRQETQYFGPGTRLLVL.